This T cell receptor (beta chain) was sequenced in a study of shared clonotypes between healthy human individuals. About the research overall: The composition of the donors was two women and a few men aged 18 to 49. General study findings and limits: Sampling used blood alone; tissue repertoires probably differ.

The CDR3 is 16 amino acids. V was shortened by 5 bases and J by 1 base, with 14 bases between the two germline ends. Germline assignment: CDR1 KGHSH and CDR2 LQKENI. Each subset's genomic DNA was split evenly across several immunoSEQ plates. TCRdb's copy holds only in-frame clones and misses some; the assay was immunoSEQ multiplex PCR. The repertoire consists of about 2.4 million clones, with 80% to 95% occurring once and the leading ten covering around 0.4%. On this clone itself: Antigen: not known.

Sequencing input: naive CD4+ T cells from PBMCs. Subset here: CD45RA+ positively selected. This TCR derives from a man between 18 and 35 years old in good health. Some clones in this sample may be carry-over from other donors' samples. The gene calls are TRBV18 and TRBJ2-2; D might be TRBD1 (5 bases). CDR3 in amino acids: CASSSDRQMNTGELFF. The CDR3 DNA sequence: TGTGCCAGCTCATCAGACAGACAGATGAACACCGGGGAGCTGTTTTTT.